Below, 19 T cell receptor beta chains from the same sample are listed, as sequenced in a study of T cell repertoires in cytomegalovirus infection. TCRdb re-analysed the reads in MiXCR, keeping a single row per CDR3 protein. The table has hundreds of thousands of distinct CDR3 sequences, less than 40% seen once. Sequencing was done on a sample of PBMCs. These receptors were obtained from a human donor in good health (CMV status not recorded). Some clones in this sample may be carry-over from other donors' samples.

The V gene is TRBV7-6, the J gene TRBJ1-6, with 9 bases lining up with TRBD1. The V gene end was trimmed by 5 bases and the J gene end by 6 bases; junction bases not matched to a gene: 2. The CDR3 covers 14 residues. The V gene's germline CDR1 is SGHVS and CDR2 FNYEAQ. The DNA of the CDR3 is TGTGCCAGCAGCCCGGACAGGGGTAATTCACCCCTCCACTTT. It yields the protein CASSPDRGNSPLHF.

The sample holds a few counts of this clonotype. V gene TRBV6-1 combines with J gene TRBJ2-2, with TRBD1 matching over 10 bases. Per germline, CDR1 MNHNS and CDR2 SASEGT. The V and J ends lost 5 bases and 5 bases, in that order; junction bases with no gene match: 17. The CDR3 totals 19 residues. This CDR3 is CASSYPKDRGRVLTGELFF. Written as DNA, the CDR3 is TGTGCCAGCAGTTACCCCAAAGACAGGGGGCGGGTATTGACCGGGGAGCTGTTTTTT.

The rearrangement joins TRBV28 to TRBJ2-7, with no clear D. The CDR3 runs 14 residues. CDR1 is MDHEN and CDR2 is SYDVKM in the germline V gene. Trimming stripped 2 bases from V and 0 bases from J, with 8 bases between. The CDR3 sequence: CASSLRRASYEQYF. The CDR3 region has the DNA TGTGCCAGCAGTTTACGTCGGGCCTCCTACGAGCAGTACTTC.

The chain uses TRBV20-1 and TRBJ1-5, with D maybe TRBD1 (5 bases). The CDR3 is made up of 13 amino acids. CDR1 and CDR2 from the germline V gene are DFQATT and SNEGSKA (reference sequence). Trimming removed 3 bases from V and 5 bases from J, with 11 bases in between. CDR3 loop: CSASRGTDQPQHF. As DNA, the CDR3 is TGCAGTGCTAGTCGGGGCACCGATCAGCCCCAGCATTTT.

Here the CDR3 reads CASSVLTSGRSYEQYF. CDR3 coding DNA: TGTGCCAGCAGTGTCCTGACTAGCGGGAGATCCTACGAGCAGTACTTC. The chain links TRBV6-1 to TRBJ2-7, with TRBD2 identical over 12 bases. Germline lookup yields CDR1 MNHNS and CDR2 SASEGT. V shed 4 bases, J shed 1 base, and the junction held 5 bases outside the gene matches. The CDR3 runs to 16 residues.

This clonotype was counted a few times. The chain combines TRBV20-1 with TRBJ1-5; 8 nucleotides line up with TRBD1. Trimming removed 2 bases from V and 3 bases from J; junction bases left unmatched: 9. Germline V gene lookup returns CDR1 DFQATT and CDR2 SNEGSKA (reference sequence). The CDR3 is 16 residues long. The CDR3 spells CSARPFLDRDNQPQHF. CDR3 coding DNA: TGCAGTGCTAGACCCTTTTTGGACAGGGACAATCAGCCCCAGCATTTT.

The chain joins TRBV5-1 to TRBJ2-2, with unresolved D. The V end lost 0 bases, the J end lost 6 bases, and 12 bases lay between the germline ends. Germline V CDR1 and CDR2: SGHRS, YFSETQ. This CDR3 comprises 15 residues. DNA for the CDR3: TGCGCCAGCAGCTTGGTACTTCTTCCCTCCGGGGAGCTGTTTTTT. Its translation: CASSLVLLPSGELFF.

This clonotype was seen many times. The rearrangement joins TRBV28 to TRBJ1-2; 9 nucleotides align to TRBD1. This CDR3 spans 15 amino acids. Germline V gene sequence: CDR1 MDHEN, CDR2 SYDVKM. V lost 6 bases to trimming and J lost 8 bases; unmatched junction nucleotides: 13. The CDR3 bases are TGTGCCAGCAGGTCCCCCCCACAGGGGGCATTAGGCTACACCTTC. Translation: CASRSPPQGALGYTF.

The genes are TRBV6-6 and TRBJ2-7; TRBD1 matches at 7 bases. The V gene end was trimmed by 6 bases and the J gene end by 0 bases; junction bases not matched to a gene: 8. CDR1 is MNHNY and CDR2 is SVGAGI in the germline V gene (reference sequence). The CDR3 contains 15 residues. Written as DNA, the CDR3 is TGTGCCAGCAGAACAACGGGACAGAGCTCCTACGAGCAGTACTTC. Translated: CASRTTGQSSYEQYF.

Only a few counts were recorded for this clonotype. This chain links TRBV12-3 or TRBV12-4 with TRBJ1-5, with a tentative D call TRBD1 (6 bases). The CDR3 loop spans 13 amino acids. V was shortened by 6 bases and J by 5 bases, with 11 bases between the two germline ends. The CDR3 nucleotides read TGTGCCAGCAGACGGGGGCCCGATCAGCCCCAGCATTTT. Its translation: CASRRGPDQPQHF.

This clonotype was seen at least ten times. The junction differs from germline at one of its ends, possibly a read error. The V and J genes are TRBV7-2 and TRBJ1-3; D is unresolved. The germline CDR1 and CDR2 sequences are SGHTA and FQGNSA. This CDR3 comprises 14 residues. CDR3 in amino acids: CASSVAERGNTIYF. The CDR3 nucleotides are TGTGCCAGCAGCGTAGCTGAACGGGGAAACACCATATATTTT.

The chain uses TRBV9 and TRBJ1-2; TRBD1 agrees at 8 bases. From germline, CDR1 is SGDLS and CDR2 YYNGEE. CDR3 length: 15 amino acids. The J segment lost 4 bases and the V segment lost 0 bases, leaving 5 bases of the junction unmatched. CDR3 protein: CASSVDQGAVYGYTF. The CDR3 DNA reads TGTGCCAGCAGCGTAGACCAGGGGGCGGTCTATGGCTACACCTTC.

The J gene is TRBJ1-5, the V gene TRBV20-1, with no clear D. V lost 3 bases and J 2 bases, leaving 5 bases between the germline ends. The germline gives CDR1 DFQATT, CDR2 SNEGSKA (reference sequence). The CDR3 consists of 12 residues. Here the CDR3 reads CSARFRNQPQHF. The DNA of the CDR3 is TGCAGTGCTAGGTTCCGCAATCAGCCCCAGCATTTT.

This clonotype occurred a few times. The V gene is TRBV30, the J gene TRBJ1-6; D call uncertain. The CDR3 is 16 amino acids. V dropped 5 bases and J dropped 0 bases, with 14 bases sitting between them. Looked up from germline, CDR1 is GTSNPN and CDR2 is SVGIG (reference sequence). The CDR3 spells CAWSQPPGSYNSPLHF. CDR3 DNA sequence: TGTGCCTGGTCCCAACCCCCGGGCTCCTATAATTCACCCCTCCACTTT.

CDR3 bases: TGCAGTGCTTGGGACAGGGGAACCAATCAGCCCCAGCATTTT. This sequence encodes CSAWDRGTNQPQHF. The rearrangement links TRBV20-1 to TRBJ1-5; 10 bases line up with TRBD1. The V and J ends lost 5 bases and 3 bases, in that order; junction bases with no gene match: 4. CDR1 is DFQATT and CDR2 is SNEGSKA in the germline V gene (reference sequence). There are 14 residues in the CDR3.

The chain links TRBV7-2 to TRBJ2-1, with 8 positions matching TRBD2. Germline-derived CDR1 and CDR2 are SGHTA and FQGNSA. J gave up 9 bases and V 3 bases, and 7 bases lay outside the gene matches. The CDR3 spans 14 residues. Here the CDR3 reads CASSLRTSITEQFF. In DNA, the CDR3 is TGTGCCAGCAGCTTGAGGACTAGCATCACTGAGCAGTTCTTC. Looking up the rest from reference TRBV7-2 and TRBJ2-1 gives the full variable domain: GAGVSQSPSNKVTEKGKDVELRCDPISGHTALYWYRQSLGQGLEFLIYFQGNSAPDKSGLPSDRFSAERTGGSVSTLTIQRTQQEDSAVYLCASSLRTSITEQFFGPGTRLTVL.

The chain recombines TRBV19 with TRBJ1-5; D is unclear. Germline CDR1 LNHDA, CDR2 SQIVND (reference sequence). The CDR3 has 13 residues. Trimming shortened V by 3 bases and J by 7 bases, and 10 bases separated the two germline ends. The CDR3 loop is CASSISPYQPQHF. CDR3 in DNA: TGTGCCAGTAGTATTTCCCCCTACCAGCCCCAGCATTTT.

The chain links TRBV19 to TRBJ2-1; TRBD1 aligns across 7 bases. Trimming removed 0 bases from V and 5 bases from J; junction bases left unmatched: 10. CDR3 size: 17 residues. Germline V gives CDR1 LNHDA, CDR2 SQIVND (reference sequence). The CDR3 nucleotides are TGTGCCAGTAGTATAGAACAGGGGCTAGGACTGGACAATGAGCAGTTCTTC. This sequence encodes CASSIEQGLGLDNEQFF. Based on the CDR3 plus reference TRBV19 and TRBJ2-1, the full variable domain is DGGITQSPKYLFRKEGQNVTLSCEQNLNHDAMYWYRQDPGQGLRLIYYSQIVNDFQKGDIAEGYSVSREKKESFPLTVTSAQKNPTAFYLCASSIEQGLGLDNEQFFGPGTRLTVL.

This clonotype was counted a few times. The chain carries TRBV19 and TRBJ1-4, with 7 bases identical to TRBD1. After removal of 7 bases from V and 7 bases from J, the junction contained 9 bases not matched to a gene. Germline CDR1 reads LNHDA; CDR2 reads SQIVND (reference sequence). There are 14 residues in the CDR3. The chain's CDR3 is CASIPTGIGEKLFF. Written as DNA, the CDR3 is TGTGCCAGTATCCCGACAGGGATTGGTGAAAAACTGTTTTTT.